The 31 T cell receptor beta chains listed next were all sequenced from one sample in a study of T cell repertoires in cytomegalovirus infection. In TCRdb, the reads were re-called with MiXCR into one record per CDR3 protein. The sample has about 58,000 distinct CDR3 sequences, around 20% seen once. These receptors' antigens are unknown. Source: CD8+ T cells from cultured PBMCs, taken from culture after CMV antigen stimulation. The receptors were gathered from a human donor in good health (CMV status not recorded). Some clones in this sample may be carry-over from other donors' samples.

There are a few counts of this clonotype. This sequence joins TRBV27 and TRBJ1-2; 7 nucleotides match TRBD1. Germline trimming cut 8 bases from V and 3 bases from J; bases unmatched to any gene: 12. The CDR3 is 15 amino acids. Germline values: CDR1 MNHEY, CDR2 SMNVEV (reference sequence). DNA for the CDR3: TGTGCCAGCGCGATCGGGCAGGGGGACTACTATGGCTACACCTTC. Translated, it gives CASAIGQGDYYGYTF.

CDR3 region: CASSSTGRHYEQYF. The CDR3 bases are TGTGCCAGCAGCTCGACAGGAAGGCACTACGAGCAGTACTTC. The chain joins TRBV7-2 to TRBJ2-7; perhaps TRBD1 as D (6 bases). With 4 bases removed from V and 3 bases from J, the gap between germline ends came to 13 bases. The germline gives CDR1 SGHTA, CDR2 FQGNSA. The CDR3 extends over 14 amino acids.

This clonotype showed up just a few times. V usage is TRBV29-1 and J usage is TRBJ2-7, with D uncertain. Trimming shortened V by 3 bases and J by 2 bases, and 8 bases separated the two germline ends. The CDR3 contains 12 residues. The germline V gene encodes CDR1 SQVTM and CDR2 ANQGSEA. The CDR3 DNA reads TGCAGCGTTGAGGCCCGTCCCTACGAGCAGTACTTC. Translating it yields CSVEARPYEQYF.

V gene TRBV7-9 combines with J gene TRBJ1-5, with D possibly being TRBD1 (5 bases). CDR1 and CDR2 from the germline V gene are SEHNR and FQNEAQ (reference sequence). The CDR3 totals 14 residues. V lost 6 bases and J lost 10, with 19 bases in between. The CDR3 region has the DNA TGTGCCAGCAGGGGGGGAGGGAGCTCCGACCCCCAGCATTTT. It specifies CASRGGGSSDPQHF.

The genes are TRBV7-6 and TRBJ2-1, with D possibly being TRBD2 (5 bases). Germline-derived CDR1 and CDR2 are SGHVS and FNYEAQ. V lost 6 bases and J 1 base, leaving 7 bases between the germline ends. The CDR3 runs 13 residues. CDR3 region: CASSTGSYNEQFF. In DNA, the CDR3 is TGTGCCAGCAGTACGGGATCCTACAATGAGCAGTTCTTC.

The gene calls are TRBV7-9 and TRBJ2-5, with TRBD2 identical over 9 bases. Per germline, CDR1 SEHNR and CDR2 FQNEAQ (reference sequence). J gave up 4 bases and V 3 bases, and 15 bases lay outside the gene matches. CDR3 length equals 18 residues. The CDR3 nucleotides read TGTGCCAGCAGCTTTTCTTTTGAGGCGGGGGGGCCGGTAGAGACCCAGTACTTC. Translation gives CASSFSFEAGGPVETQYF.

This clonotype was found a few times. The V and J genes are TRBV6-5 and TRBJ1-1; D perhaps matches TRBD1 (5 bases). The V gene's germline CDR1 is MNHEY and CDR2 SVGAGI. Between the trimmed V and J ends, which lost 6 bases and 4 bases, there was a span of 15 bases. The CDR3 loop spans 14 amino acids. In DNA, the CDR3 is TGTGCCAGCAGCACAGGAGGGGTCCCCACTGAAGCTTTCTTT. Translation gives CASSTGGVPTEAFF.

This clonotype was seen a handful of times. The V and J genes are TRBV7-2 and TRBJ1-3; TRBD1 agrees at 7 bases. There are 17 residues in the CDR3. Germline CDR1 reads SGHTA; CDR2 reads FQGNSA. Trimming cost V 4 bases and J 0 bases; bases outside gene matches: 9. CDR3 sequence (DNA): TGTGCCAGCAGCTCCAGGGGGGGCCTTCCCTCTGGAAACACCATATATTTT. Translation: CASSSRGGLPSGNTIYF.

The chain links TRBV11-1 to TRBJ1-1; 9 nucleotides agree with TRBD1. The CDR3 is 13 residues long. The germline CDR1 and CDR2 sequences are SGHAT and FQDESV (reference sequence). The trim removed 3 bases at V and 9 bases at J, leaving 5 bases unmatched. The CDR3 here is CASSLGQGGKAFF. In nucleotides, the CDR3 is TGTGCCAGCAGCTTGGGACAGGGTGGAAAAGCTTTCTTT. The full variable domain, completed using reference TRBV11-1 and TRBJ1-1, is EAEVAQSPRYKITEKSQAVAFWCDPISGHATLYWYRQILGQGPELLVQFQDESVVDDSQLPKDRFSAERLKGVDSTLKIQPAELGDSAMYLCASSLGQGGKAFFGQGTRLTVV.

The V call is TRBV7-2, the J call TRBJ1-5; D might be TRBD1 (5 bases). This CDR3 is built from 15 residues. Looked up from germline, CDR1 is SGHTA and CDR2 is FQGNSA. Trimming left V 1 base short and J 2 bases short, with 9 bases between. Here the CDR3 DNA reads TGTGCCAGCAGCTTAGGCAGGGCGGGCAATCAGCCCCAGCATTTT. Residues: CASSLGRAGNQPQHF. Together with reference TRBV7-2 and TRBJ1-5, the CDR3 gives the full variable domain: GAGVSQSPSNKVTEKGKDVELRCDPISGHTALYWYRQSLGQGLEFLIYFQGNSAPDKSGLPSDRFSAERTGGSVSTLTIQRTQQEDSAVYLCASSLGRAGNQPQHFGDGTRLSIL.

The chain couples TRBV28 to TRBJ1-1, with 9 bases matching TRBD1. The V segment lost 7 bases and the J segment 7 bases; nucleotides outside the gene matches: 7. In germline, CDR1 is MDHEN, CDR2 SYDVKM. CDR3 length: 13 amino acids. CDR3 DNA: TGTGCCAGCACTGAACAGGGGGCGCTTGAAGCTTTCTTT. Encoded protein: CASTEQGALEAFF.

This clonotype appeared many times. The rearrangement links TRBV29-1 to TRBJ2-7; D might be TRBD1 or TRBD2, each matching 5 bases. V gave up 7 bases and J gave up 3 bases, with 22 bases separating them. The CDR3 totals 15 residues. Germline CDR1 is SQVTM and CDR2 is ANQGSEA. CDR3 in amino acids: CSASTGDRGVYEQYF. The CDR3 DNA sequence: TGCAGCGCCTCCACCGGGGACCGTGGGGTCTACGAGCAGTACTTC.

The J gene is TRBJ2-1, the V gene TRBV7-6, with a possible D match to TRBD1 (5 bases). From germline, CDR1 is SGHVS and CDR2 FNYEAQ. The CDR3 spans 14 residues. Trimming cost V 2 bases and J 6 bases, with 11 bases left between them. CDR3 residues: CASSLTETANEQFF. In DNA, the CDR3 is TGTGCCAGCAGCTTAACCGAGACAGCCAATGAGCAGTTCTTC.

Here the CDR3 DNA reads TGTGCCAGCAGCTTAGCGGGGGGCAGAGATAGCTATGGCTACACCTTC. Translation: CASSLAGGRDSYGYTF. The chain couples TRBV7-2 to TRBJ1-2; tentatively, D is TRBD1 (6 bases). The CDR3 runs to 16 residues. CDR1 SGHTA and CDR2 FQGNSA come from the germline V gene. V was pared by 0 bases and J by 4 bases, with 15 bases between.

This CDR3 is CASSQGSNLMNTEAFF. The CDR3 DNA reads TGCGCCAGCAGCCAAGGGAGCAACCTCATGAACACTGAAGCTTTCTTT. The V call is TRBV4-3, the J call TRBJ1-1; unclear D gene. The CDR3 contains 16 residues. Trimming took 1 base from V and 0 from J, leaving 12 bases between them. Germline V gives CDR1 LGHNA, CDR2 YSLEER.

Of note for this clonotype: Sequence at one end of the junction differs from germline and may be a read error. This rearrangement joins TRBV11-2 to TRBJ1-2; 12 positions match TRBD1. The CDR3 runs 11 residues. CDR1 is SGHAT, CDR2 FQNNGV, per germline. CDR3 nucleotide sequence: TGTGCCAGCAGCGGGACAGGGGGCATCGCCTTC. This sequence encodes CASSGTGGIAF. The variable domain in full, completed from reference TRBV11-2 and TRBJ1-2, reads EAGVAQSPRYKIIEKRQSVAFWCNPISGHATLYWYQQILGQGPKLLIQFQNNGVVDDSQLPKDRFSAERLKGVDSTLKIQPAKLEDSAVYLCASSGTGGIAFGSGTRLTVV.

The chain has TRBV7-6 and TRBJ2-3; D may be TRBD2 (5 bases). The CDR3 covers 19 residues. Germline CDR1 is SGHVS and CDR2 is FNYEAQ. Trimming shortened V by 9 bases and J by 4 bases, and 32 bases separated the two germline ends. The CDR3 sequence is CASISSLGSNGESADTQYF. The DNA for the CDR3 is TGTGCCAGTATAAGCAGTCTCGGATCAAACGGGGAGTCTGCAGATACGCAGTATTTT.

The V call is TRBV11-1, the J call TRBJ2-3; D uncertain. CDR3 length: 16 residues. V was shortened by 1 base and J by 6 bases, with 17 bases between the two germline ends. Germline V gives CDR1 SGHAT, CDR2 FQDESV (reference sequence). Here the CDR3 DNA reads TGTGCCAGCAGCTTAGAAACTCTAAATCGGCGCGATACGCAGTATTTT. This sequence encodes CASSLETLNRRDTQYF.

This clonotype has just a few counts. The chain couples TRBV6-6 to TRBJ2-1, with D hard to call. The germline V and J ends were trimmed by 5 bases and 7 bases, with 12 bases remaining between them. The CDR3 contains 13 residues. Germline CDR1 MNHNY, CDR2 SVGAGI (reference sequence). DNA for the CDR3: TGTGCCAGCAGTCCCATCTCCGGAAATGAGCAGTTCTTC. It encodes CASSPISGNEQFF.

This clonotype was observed a handful of times. This chain uses TRBV12-3 or TRBV12-4 with TRBJ2-1; 10 bases map to TRBD2. There are 14 residues in the CDR3. V shed 7 bases, J shed 4 bases, and the junction held 4 bases outside the gene matches. CDR3 DNA sequence: TGTGCCAGCACCCTAGCGGGGGATTACAATGAGCAGTTCTTC. Translated, it gives CASTLAGDYNEQFF.

V is TRBV2 and J is TRBJ2-7, with D tentatively TRBD1 or TRBD2 (5 bases each). CDR1 and CDR2 from the germline V gene are SNHLY and FYNNEI. Trimming took 6 bases from V and 5 from J, leaving 5 bases between them. CDR3 size: 10 residues. In DNA, the CDR3 is TGTGCCAGCAGGGGGGACGAGCAGTACTTC. Translation: CASRGDEQYF.

The V and J genes are TRBV20-1 and TRBJ2-3; TRBD2 matches 13 bases. V lost 3 bases and J lost 9; bases outside the gene matches: 6. Germline V lookup: CDR1 DFQATT, CDR2 SNEGSKA (reference sequence). CDR3 length: 14 amino acids. The CDR3 DNA sequence: TGCAGTGCTAGGGGACTAGCGGGAACGGAGACGCAGTATTTT. This gives the protein CSARGLAGTETQYF.

Remarks on this clonotype: The germline gene is not matched at one end of the junction; a read error may be the cause. CDR3 amino acids: CASRLAGVTGEQFF. CDR3 DNA sequence: TGTGCCAGCAGGTTAGCGGGGGTCACGGGTGAGCAGTTCTTC. The chain has TRBV11-2 and TRBJ2-1; 9 nucleotides line up with TRBD2. CDR1 and CDR2 (germline): SGHAT, FQNNGV. The CDR3 loop spans 14 amino acids.

This clonotype was recorded a few times. CDR3 protein: CASSFMGNYGYTF. CDR3 nucleotides: TGTGCCAGCAGTTTTATGGGAAACTATGGCTACACCTTC. The V call is TRBV12-3 or TRBV12-4, the J call TRBJ1-2; D uncertain. Trimming cost V 3 bases and J 2 bases, with 7 bases left between them. This CDR3 has 13 residues.

This clonotype is medium-sized in the sample. The chain carries TRBV7-9 and TRBJ1-6; 9 nucleotides agree with TRBD1. This CDR3 contains 17 residues. The J segment lost 7 bases and the V segment lost 4 bases, leaving 11 bases of the junction unmatched. From germline, CDR1 is SEHNR and CDR2 FQNEAQ (reference sequence). The DNA for the CDR3 is TGTGCCAGCAGCTCCCACGAGGGACAGGGAATCAATTCACCCCTCCACTTT. It translates to CASSSHEGQGINSPLHF.

This clonotype was recorded at least ten times. The chain combines TRBV11-2 with TRBJ2-3, with D hard to call. Between the trimmed V and J ends, which lost 5 bases and 1 base, there was a span of 7 bases. CDR1 and CDR2 (germline): SGHAT, FQNNGV. CDR3 length equals 13 residues. The CDR3 nucleotides are TGTGCCAGCAGCATTCCGGGCACAGATACGCAGTATTTT. As protein: CASSIPGTDTQYF. The whole variable domain, remainder taken from reference TRBV11-2 and TRBJ2-3, is EAGVAQSPRYKIIEKRQSVAFWCNPISGHATLYWYQQILGQGPKLLIQFQNNGVVDDSQLPKDRFSAERLKGVDSTLKIQPAKLEDSAVYLCASSIPGTDTQYFGPGTRLTVL.

This clonotype has more than one count but fewer than ten. V gene TRBV10-2 combines with J gene TRBJ2-1, with 7 bases identical to TRBD1. Germline values: CDR1 WSHSY, CDR2 SAAADI. The CDR3 has 12 residues. With V trimmed by 9 bases and J by 6 bases, 5 bases remained unmatched. CDR3 amino acids: CASLTGVNEQFF. DNA for the CDR3: TGCGCCAGTCTCACAGGGGTCAATGAGCAGTTCTTC.

The chain combines TRBV11-2 with TRBJ2-2; D may correspond to TRBD1 or TRBD2 (5 bases each). Trimming stripped 3 bases from V and 3 bases from J, with 14 bases between. This CDR3 has 16 residues. Germline values: CDR1 SGHAT, CDR2 FQNNGV. The CDR3 DNA reads as TGTGCCAGCAGCTTTCGGGGCCCTTGGGACACCGGGGAGCTGTTTTTT. It encodes CASSFRGPWDTGELFF. The entire variable domain, with the rest obtained from reference TRBV11-2 and TRBJ2-2, is as follows: EAGVAQSPRYKIIEKRQSVAFWCNPISGHATLYWYQQILGQGPKLLIQFQNNGVVDDSQLPKDRFSAERLKGVDSTLKIQPAKLEDSAVYLCASSFRGPWDTGELFFGEGSRLTVL.

This clonotype was recorded a few times. The rearrangement links TRBV7-2 to TRBJ2-5; no clear D. With 1 base removed from V and 2 bases from J, the gap between germline ends came to 5 bases. This CDR3 is 13 amino acids long. Germline CDR1 and CDR2: SGHTA and FQGNSA. CDR3 DNA sequence: TGTGCCAGCAGCTTAGTTCTACAAGAGACCCAGTACTTC. It is translated as CASSLVLQETQYF.

The chain couples TRBV7-3 to TRBJ2-2; a possible D gene is TRBD1 (5 bases). This CDR3 has 17 residues. Germline CDR1 reads SGHTA; CDR2 reads FQGTGA. V was clipped by 5 bases and J by 2 bases, with 18 bases between them. The CDR3 loop reads CASSHYGQGFNTGELFF. CDR3 bases: TGTGCCAGCAGCCATTATGGCCAGGGCTTCAACACCGGGGAGCTGTTTTTT.

V is TRBV7-2 and J is TRBJ2-2, with 9 nucleotides matching TRBD2. There are 17 residues in the CDR3. The germline V gene encodes CDR1 SGHTA and CDR2 FQGNSA. V lost 1 base to trimming and J lost 6 bases; unmatched junction nucleotides: 9. The CDR3 is CASSLGRAGGPSGELFF. The CDR3 DNA is TGTGCCAGCAGCTTAGGAAGGGCGGGAGGGCCCTCCGGGGAGCTGTTTTTT. Full variable domain (remainder filled in from reference TRBV7-2 and TRBJ2-2): GAGVSQSPSNKVTEKGKDVELRCDPISGHTALYWYRQSLGQGLEFLIYFQGNSAPDKSGLPSDRFSAERTGGSVSTLTIQRTQQEDSAVYLCASSLGRAGGPSGELFFGEGSRLTVL.